This T cell receptor beta chain was retrieved from a study of cytomegalovirus exposure and HLA in healthy donors. Study information: The 110 or so validation repertoires used a platform that matched the one used for the 550 to 800 first-cohort repertoires, as a later analysis reported.

General study results and limits: It was confirmed in vitro that a few of the CMV-associated chains were specific for CMV antigens. Among TCR beta chains, those listed as cytomegalovirus-associated numbered over 150.

Repertoires were generated with immunoSEQ multiplex PCR, while TCRdb's copy carries only in-frame clones and drops some. In the table there are 200,000 to 300,000 clones, roughly 87% of which are singletons. Points on this clone: As yet, its antigen is unknown.

Deletions cut 0 bases from V and 3 bases from J, with 9 bases between. Germline assignment: CDR1 SGHRS and CDR2 YFSETQ. The CDR3 contains 14 residues. Material for sequencing was PBMCs. The rearrangement links TRBV5-1 to TRBJ2-5, with no clear D. The TCR sequence derives from a woman in her 30s in good health and CMV-seronegative. The CDR3 region has the DNA TGCGCCAGCAGCTTGGCTCTGTTGGAAGAGACCCAGTACTTC. Its translation: CASSLALLEETQYF.